This TCR beta chain comes out of a study of tumor and adjacent non-tumor tissue in lung cancer. RNA was extracted from bulk tissue without any cell sorting. Distant lung tissue was collected more than 3 cm away from the tumor edge. A modified ARM-PCR protocol with three rounds of nested PCR amplified TCRbeta. A single record per CDR3 protein comes from TCRdb applying MiXCR to the multiplex PCR reads. This table has about 100,000 distinct CDR3 sequences, roughly two thirds appearing once. In this sample, this clonotype turned up a few times. Antigen unknown. Since a much larger clone is just one base distant, this may be a read error. Findings and limits, study-wide: Compared with tumor, normal lung showed significantly lower TCR diversity. In normal lung, the top 100 clones were significantly more dominant than in tumor.

The CDR3 covers 16 residues. CDR1 is DFQATT and CDR2 is SNEGSKA in the germline V gene (reference sequence). V and J are TRBV20-1 and TRBJ2-3; 14 bases agree with TRBD2. This receptor was identified in a man between 25 and 39 years old with non-small cell lung cancer. The material sequenced was distant non-tumor lung tissue. The CDR3 region is CSARLAGGSSTDTQCF. CDR3 nucleotides: TGCAGTGCAAGACTAGCGGGGGGGTCTAGCACAGATACGCAGTGTTTT.